This T cell receptor beta chain was identified in a study of Ad26.COV2.S vaccination and SARS-CoV-2 variants (dated by TCRdb to about 2021). Concerning the study at large: Donors in the vaccine arm were drawn from COV1001, a phase I-IIa trial of Ad26.COV2.S in healthy adults that was multicentre, randomized, double-blind and placebo-controlled. TCRbeta repertoire sequencing served as the tool for gauging how specific and how broad the SARS-CoV-2-reactive T cell receptors were following Ad26.COV2.S vaccination. Throughout the experiments and outcome assessment, investigators stayed blinded to trial group allocation. The TCR-sequenced set comprised approximately 30 samples: approximately 20 Ad26.COV2.S vaccine recipients, 5 placebo recipients and 8 SARS-CoV-2 convalescent individuals. Ad26.COV2.S was administered intramuscularly at a dose of 5x10^10 or 1x10^11 viral particles, either as one shot or as two shots given 56 days apart. Trial participants were randomized into five groups of five: low-dose or high-dose Ad26.COV2.S given once or twice, or placebo on both occasions. The investigation overall reported the following: The authors noted that the TCR breadth and depth analyses may have underestimated total T cell responses. After vaccination, spike-specific CD8+ and CD4+ T cell responses were reported to show substantial breadth. Higher spike-specific TCR breadth was observed in Ad26.COV2.S recipients than in placebo recipients (P = 0.0014). The study was not powered for comparison of responses between vaccine doses or regimens. Vaccine and placebo recipients had similar non-spike TCR breadth, a finding consistent with the vaccine containing only spike.

The treatment or condition label, read with the paper, signifies: about 20 received Ad26.COV2.S at low or high dose, single or two shots; about 5 received placebo; per-sample allocation not given. For vaccine and placebo recipients, the sequenced repertoires came from samples collected on day 63 after the first injection. In Cohort 1b, around 23 adults aged 18-55 years were enrolled at a single site in Boston, USA, between 29 July and 7 August 2020. Ad26.COV2.S was a replication-incompetent adenovirus type 26 vector that expressed a prefusion-stabilized SARS-CoV-2 spike protein derived from the original Wuhan strain. TCRbeta CDR3 regions were sequenced with the immunoSEQ Assay. After extraction, genomic DNA underwent amplification by bias-controlled multiplex PCR, followed by high-throughput sequencing. The original pipeline was this. To quantify the absolute abundance of every unique TCRbeta CDR3 region, sequences were collapsed and filtered. T cell fraction was estimated by normalizing TCRbeta template counts to usable DNA, which was measured by amplifying reference genes present in all nucleated cells. Repertoire TCRs were annotated as SARS-CoV-2-specific by exact matching of V gene, CDR3 amino acid sequence and J gene to a known reactive TCR set. The reference SARS-CoV-2 TCR set was derived from MIRA and filtered for enrichment in COVID-19-positive ImmuneCODE repertoires, a step that removed public or cross-reactive TCRs. Drawing on the MIRA antigens, annotated TCRs were analysed further at the level of specific ORF or position within ORF. Breadth was defined as the number of annotated unique rearrangements divided by the total number of unique productive rearrangements, and depth was defined as the summed frequency of the annotated unique rearrangements. TCR breadth was compared between groups using two-sided Wilcoxon rank-sum tests. In its TCRdb copy, this immuneACCESS table keeps in-frame sequences only and misses some clones. Where compared with another copy, unresolved V genes explain less than half of these, and the others have no known cause. V and J calls and clone size are as listed in that table; D and trimming were resolved from the DNA. Recorded for this sample are under 300,000 clones; 87% of them occurred a single time. The biggest ten clones account for about 2.8% of the sample.

Germline trimming amounts to 3 bases on V and 6 bases on J, with 10 as the count of junction bases outside the gene matches. The CDR3 spans 17 residues, from the cysteine through the phenylalanine. Only the CDR3 region is kept as DNA, spanning 51 bases read in frame from base 1. Looking up the germline V gene (reference sequence) yields CDR1 MNHEY and CDR2 SMNVEV. A note on this clone: The specificity of this receptor is unknown. No base quality values were provided; no much bigger clone lies one nucleotide off.

The rearrangement joined TRBV27 to TRBJ2-3; TRBD2 aligns with 12 central bases. The clonotype originates from a person aged 18 to 59 who received the Ad26.COV2.S COVID-19 vaccine or a placebo. The sequenced sample was peripheral blood, obtained in a trial of Ad26.COV2.S vaccine versus placebo. The CDR3 reads as follows: CASSFSTRTSGDDTQYF. The DNA is as follows: TGTGCCAGCAGTTTCTCAACGAGGACTAGCGGGGATGATACGCAGTATTTT.